Following are 28 T cell receptor beta chains from one sample sequenced in a study of graft-versus-host responses after intestinal transplantation. Method: immunoSEQ multiplex PCR; TCRdb's copy keeps in-frame clones and lacks some. The table records about 98,000 clones, around 88% of them present only once. This specimen consisted of PBMCs, obtained 255 days after intestinal transplant. These receptors originate from a human patient who received an intestinal transplant, so some T cells may come from the graft donor.

In this sample, this clone turned up once. The rearrangement joins TRBV27 to TRBJ1-2; D not resolved. V was cut by 5 bases and J by 0 bases, with 7 bases left in between. The CDR3 totals 13 residues. From germline, CDR1 is MNHEY and CDR2 SMNVEV (reference sequence). Written as DNA, the CDR3 is TGTGCCAGCAGTCCCACACCTAACTATGGCTACACCTTC. Translation: CASSPTPNYGYTF.

A remark on this clone: This likely comes from a read error, as the CDR3 has no conserved phenylalanine or tryptophan at its end. Because the CDR3's place on the DNA is in doubt, the DNA is left out and the CDR3 is given as listed by TCRdb. This chain links TRBV9 with TRBJ2-7; the D call of TRBD2 is as the table states it, not checked on the DNA. The CDR3 sequence runs 8 residues, both termini included. CDR1 and CDR2 from the germline V gene are SGDLS and YYNGEE. The CDR3 sequence: CASRAPGN.

V is TRBV7-8 and J is TRBJ1-4; D may be TRBD1 (6 bases). CDR1 is SGHVS and CDR2 is FQNEAQ in the germline V gene. Trimming removed 6 bases at V and 4 bases at J, with 15 bases between. This CDR3 spans 15 amino acids. Written as DNA, the CDR3 is TGTGCCAGCAGAACAGGGAGACAGGTTAATGAAAAACTGTTTTTT. Its protein is CASRTGRQVNEKLFF.

This clone was found a few times. The gene calls are TRBV6-5 and TRBJ1-5; maybe TRBD1 (6 bases). Germline CDR1 MNHEY, CDR2 SVGAGI. Trimming removed 6 bases from V and 6 bases from J, with 12 bases in between. CDR3 size: 13 residues. CDR3 in amino acids: CASSQQGPQPQHF. The CDR3 DNA is TGTGCCAGCAGCCAACAGGGTCCTCAGCCCCAGCATTTT.

The CDR3 here is CASSPGWGTDTQYF. Written as DNA, the CDR3 is TGTGCCAGCAGCCCCGGCTGGGGCACAGATACGCAGTATTTT. This rearrangement joins TRBV5-4 to TRBJ2-3; D is unclear. Deletions cut 4 bases from V and 1 base from J, with 10 bases between. The length of the CDR3 is 14 residues. CDR1 is SGHNT and CDR2 is YYREEE in the germline V gene (reference sequence). The full variable domain, its missing parts supplied by reference TRBV5-4 and TRBJ2-3, is ETGVTQSPTHLIKTRGQQVTLRCSSQSGHNTVSWYQQALGQGPQFIFQYYREEENGRGNFPPRFSGLQFPNYSSELNVNALELDDSALYLCASSPGWGTDTQYFGPGTRLTVL.

This chain joins TRBV4-2 and TRBJ1-1; 11 bases are a match to TRBD1. The CDR3 totals 17 residues. Germline V gives CDR1 LGHNA, CDR2 YNFKEQ. The junction had 4 bases not matched to a gene; V was cut back by 1 base and J by 0 bases. CDR3: CASSQGTGGNLNTEAFF. The CDR3 DNA reads as TGTGCCAGCAGCCAAGGGACAGGGGGCAACCTGAACACTGAAGCTTTCTTT.

The chain has TRBV11-2 and TRBJ2-1; TRBD2 matches at 7 bases. This CDR3 has 15 residues. Germline V gene lookup returns CDR1 SGHAT and CDR2 FQNNGV. The J segment lost 9 bases and the V segment lost 4 bases, leaving 12 bases of the junction unmatched. CDR3 sequence (DNA): TGTGCCAGCAGCTCTGGGAGGGAGTGGGGTAGTGAGCAGTTCTTC. It is translated as CASSSGREWGSEQFF. Based on the CDR3 plus reference TRBV11-2 and TRBJ2-1, the full variable domain is EAGVAQSPRYKIIEKRQSVAFWCNPISGHATLYWYQQILGQGPKLLIQFQNNGVVDDSQLPKDRFSAERLKGVDSTLKIQPAKLEDSAVYLCASSSGREWGSEQFFGPGTRLTVL.

The count of this clone is one. The rearrangement links TRBV5-1 to TRBJ1-2; a possible D gene is TRBD1 (6 bases). Germline loops: CDR1 SGHRS, CDR2 YFSETQ. The ends were cut back, 1 base at V and 5 bases at J, with 12 bases in the middle. The CDR3 length is 14 residues. The CDR3 coding sequence is TGCGCCAGCAGCTTGTCAGAGGGGGGTTATGGCTACACCTTC. As protein: CASSLSEGGYGYTF.

The CDR3 region is CASSGQGADGYTF. The CDR3, as DNA: TGTGCCAGCAGTGGCCAGGGGGCCGATGGCTACACCTTC. The chain is built from TRBV2 and TRBJ1-2; 8 bases match TRBD1. In germline, CDR1 is SNHLY, CDR2 FYNNEI. CDR3 length: 13 amino acids. V lost 4 bases to trimming and J lost 6 bases; unmatched junction nucleotides: 4.

The V gene is TRBV2, the J gene TRBJ2-7, with D perhaps assigned TRBD1 or TRBD2 (5 bases each). The germline CDR1 and CDR2 sequences are SNHLY and FYNNEI. CDR3 length equals 14 residues. The V end was cut by 5 bases, the J end by 2 bases, with 13 bases between. The DNA of the CDR3 is TGTGCCAGCAGTTTGGGGGTTCTCGCCTACGAGCAGTACTTC. This sequence encodes CASSLGVLAYEQYF.

This chain connects TRBV27 to TRBJ2-3; D not resolved. The germline V gene encodes CDR1 MNHEY and CDR2 SMNVEV (reference sequence). With 4 bases removed from V and 2 bases from J, the gap between germline ends came to 10 bases. The CDR3 runs to 14 residues. CDR3 nucleotide sequence: TGTGCCAGCAGTTCGTCACAATACACAGATACGCAGTATTTT. The encoded protein is CASSSSQYTDTQYF.

In this sample, this clone turned up once. This chain joins TRBV6-1 and TRBJ1-2; 7 bases agree with TRBD1. The germline gives CDR1 MNHNS, CDR2 SASEGT. The CDR3 has 16 residues. V was pared by 5 bases and J by 7 bases, with 16 bases of the junction left unmatched. The CDR3 sequence is CASSQGIGQVLGGYTF. CDR3 coding DNA: TGTGCCAGCAGTCAAGGAATAGGACAGGTTTTGGGTGGCTACACCTTC.

V is TRBV12-5 and J is TRBJ2-3, with 12 bases matching TRBD2. The ends lost 3 bases at V and 3 bases at J; junction bases unmatched: 4. Germline-derived CDR1 and CDR2 are LGHNT and FRNRAP. The CDR3 contains 16 residues. CDR3 DNA: TGTGCTAGTGGTTTCTGGACTAGCGGGGAGACAGATACGCAGTATTTT. Its translation is CASGFWTSGETDTQYF.

This clone was picked up a small number of times. The chain uses TRBV4-2 and TRBJ2-3; 7 bases agree with TRBD2. The CDR3 extends over 16 amino acids. CDR1 is LGHNA and CDR2 is YNFKEQ in the germline V gene. V was clipped by 0 bases and J by 4 bases; unmatched bases: 7. In nucleotides, the CDR3 is TGTGCCAGCAGCCAAGAACTAACGGGAGGTGCAGATACGCAGTATTTT. Its translation is CASSQELTGGADTQYF.

J is TRBJ2-5 and V is TRBV5-1; tentatively, D is TRBD1 or TRBD2 (6 bases each). This CDR3 has 13 residues. The V gene lost 5 bases and the J gene lost 0 bases, with 8 bases spanning the gap. The germline V gene has CDR1 SGHRS and CDR2 YFSETQ. DNA of the CDR3: TGCGCCAGCAGGGAGGGGGACCAAGAGACCCAGTACTTC. It specifies CASREGDQETQYF.

This sequence joins TRBV9 and TRBJ2-3, with 12 bases lining up with TRBD2. V dropped 2 bases and J dropped 4; count of bases not matched to a gene: 5. The CDR3 sequence is 16 residues long. Looked up from germline, CDR1 is SGDLS and CDR2 is YYNGEE. DNA of the CDR3: TGTGCCAGCAGCGTCCAACTAGCGGGGGGCCCAGATACGCAGTATTTT. Translated, it gives CASSVQLAGGPDTQYF.

The genes are TRBV7-2 and TRBJ2-5; TRBD1 matches at 8 bases. The assigned J gene may be wrong: the sequence end matches TRBJ2-7 better. The CDR3 totals 15 residues. Germline CDR1 reads SGHTA; CDR2 reads FQGNSA. Here the CDR3 reads CASSLVAGGGHEQYF. The CDR3 DNA is TGTGCCAGCAGCTTAGTGGCAGGGGGCGGTCACGAGCAGTACTTC.

The V and J genes are TRBV9 and TRBJ1-2, with TRBD1 as a possible D gene (6 bases). The CDR3 contains 13 residues. CDR1 SGDLS and CDR2 YYNGEE come from the germline V gene. V lost 0 bases and J 3 bases, leaving 6 bases between the germline ends. CDR3 nucleotide sequence: TGTGCCAGCAGCGTAGACAGGGACTATGGCTACACCTTC. This translates into CASSVDRDYGYTF.

The chain couples TRBV30 to TRBJ2-1; 9 bases line up with TRBD1. V gave up 3 bases and J gave up 10 bases; unmatched junction bases: 7. The CDR3 has 13 residues. Germline lookup yields CDR1 GTSNPN and CDR2 SVGIG (reference sequence). CDR3 in amino acids: CAWSATGTGEQFF. CDR3 coding DNA: TGTGCCTGGAGCGCAACCGGGACAGGGGAGCAGTTCTTC.

The CDR3 is CASSPGGTGANVLTF. The CDR3 DNA is TGCGCCAGCAGCCCGGGGGGAACTGGGGCCAACGTCCTGACTTTC. The V and J genes are TRBV5-1 and TRBJ2-6; TRBD2 aligns across 7 bases. Germline V gene data show CDR1 as SGHRS and CDR2 as YFSETQ. The CDR3 has 15 residues. The junction had 3 bases not matched to a gene; V was cut back by 4 bases and J by 2 bases. Full variable domain (outside the CDR3, taken from reference TRBV5-1 and TRBJ2-6): KAGVTQTPRYLIKTRGQQVTLSCSPISGHRSVSWYQQTPGQGLQFLFEYFSETQRNKGNFPGRFSGRQFSNSRSEMNVSTLELGDSALYLCASSPGGTGANVLTFGAGSRLTVL.

This clone was recorded a few times. The chain carries TRBV27 and TRBJ2-1; 8 bases fit TRBD1. There are 16 residues in the CDR3. The V gene end was trimmed by 2 bases and the J gene end by 1 base; junction bases not matched to a gene: 4. Germline V lookup: CDR1 MNHEY, CDR2 SMNVEV (reference sequence). CDR3: CASSLGQGLSYNEQFF. For the CDR3, the DNA is TGTGCCAGCAGTTTAGGACAGGGTCTTTCCTACAATGAGCAGTTCTTC.

The count of this clone is one. The chain has TRBV6-6 and TRBJ2-1; 9 positions agree with TRBD2. The V and J ends lost 4 bases and 4 bases, in that order; junction bases with no gene match: 2. The CDR3 consists of 14 residues. Looked up from germline, CDR1 is MNHNY and CDR2 is SVGAGI (reference sequence). The CDR3 region has the DNA TGTGCCAGCAGTTTAGCGGGGGTATACAATGAGCAGTTCTTC. As protein: CASSLAGVYNEQFF.

The chain employs TRBV27 and TRBJ2-2, with 11 bases that match TRBD2. CDR1 is MNHEY and CDR2 is SMNVEV in the germline V gene (reference sequence). V shed 2 bases, J shed 4 bases, and the junction held 9 bases outside the gene matches. The CDR3 extends over 18 amino acids. The DNA of the CDR3 is TGTGCCAGCAGTTTAGGGGGACTAGCGGAAGGTATCACCGGGGAGCTGTTTTTT. It specifies CASSLGGLAEGITGELFF.

The chain combines TRBV5-4 with TRBJ1-1; D remains unclear. CDR3 length: 15 amino acids. The germline V gene has CDR1 SGHNT and CDR2 YYREEE (reference sequence). Trimming left V 0 bases short and J 4 bases short, with 13 bases between. The CDR3 DNA reads TGTGCCAGCAGCTTGGTTGGGGTGGGAAGCACTGAAGCTTTCTTT. Encoded protein: CASSLVGVGSTEAFF.

V gene TRBV6-6 combines with J gene TRBJ2-3; D is unclear. Trimming cost V 0 bases and J 10 bases, with 11 bases left between them. Germline CDR1 is MNHNY and CDR2 is SVGAGI (reference sequence). CDR3 length: 13 amino acids. The CDR3 is CASSYSIGYAQYF. The DNA for the CDR3 is TGTGCCAGCAGTTACTCGATAGGGTACGCGCAGTATTTT.

V and J are TRBV28 and TRBJ1-2, with D perhaps matching TRBD1 (5 bases). The CDR3 consists of 13 residues. Germline CDR1 is MDHEN and CDR2 is SYDVKM. The V gene lost 8 bases and the J gene lost 3 bases, with 13 bases spanning the gap. CDR3 sequence: CASRETDYYGYTF. For the CDR3, the DNA is TGTGCCAGCCGCGAGACAGACTACTATGGCTACACCTTC.

The chain links TRBV6-1 to TRBJ2-2, with 8 nucleotides matching TRBD1. In germline, CDR1 is MNHNS, CDR2 SASEGT. The CDR3 covers 15 residues. Losses at the gene ends were 8 bases for V and 0 bases for J; bases not matched to a gene: 5. Written as DNA, the CDR3 is TGTGCCAGCGGGACAGGCCTCGCGAACACCGGGGAGCTGTTTTTT. This translates into CASGTGLANTGELFF.

Here the CDR3 DNA reads TGTGCCAGCAGCGTGGCTACGACTAGCGGGGTGAACAATGAGCAGTTCTTC. Its protein product is CASSVATTSGVNNEQFF. V usage is TRBV9 and J usage is TRBJ2-1; 11 bases fit TRBD2. CDR3 size: 17 residues. Germline trimming cut 2 bases from V and 5 bases from J; bases unmatched to any gene: 9. Per the germline V gene, CDR1 is SGDLS and CDR2 is YYNGEE.